The next 8 T cell receptor beta chains were all read from a single sample in a study of chemoradiotherapy in HPV16-positive cancers. Assay used: immunoSEQ multiplex PCR; TCRdb lists only in-frame clones, some missing. The table has 500 to 750 clones, approximately 80% seen once. The source was tumor tissue, collected from a patient who underwent chemoradiotherapy. Receptors were obtained from a human donor with HPV-associated anogenital cancer.

The V call is TRBV19, the J call TRBJ2-5; 10 nucleotides match TRBD2. Germline CDR1 is LNHDA and CDR2 is SQIVND (reference sequence). There are 15 residues in the CDR3. The V and J ends lost 7 bases and 4 bases, in that order; junction bases with no gene match: 9. The chain's CDR3 is CASTASGGDGETQYF. The CDR3 DNA is TGTGCCAGTACGGCTAGCGGGGGTGATGGAGAGACCCAGTACTTC.

The chain couples TRBV13 to TRBJ1-1, with D maybe TRBD1 (5 bases). V shed 3 bases and J shed 7 bases, with 12 bases lying between them. CDR3 size: 13 residues. CDR1 and CDR2 (germline): PRHDT, FYEKMQ (reference sequence). The CDR3 DNA reads as TGTGCCAGCAGCTTCGTACAGGAGATTGAAGCTTTCTTT. This encodes CASSFVQEIEAFF.

CDR3 sequence (DNA): TGCGCCAGCAGCTTGGCCTGGCAGGGAGACGAAAAACTGTTTTTT. Translation: CASSLAWQGDEKLFF. This rearrangement joins TRBV5-1 to TRBJ1-4, with D possibly TRBD1 on 5 matching bases. CDR1 SGHRS and CDR2 YFSETQ come from the germline V gene. Trimming removed 0 bases at V and 8 bases at J, with 14 bases between. The CDR3 runs 15 residues. Complete variable domain (other parts from reference TRBV5-1 and TRBJ1-4): KAGVTQTPRYLIKTRGQQVTLSCSPISGHRSVSWYQQTPGQGLQFLFEYFSETQRNKGNFPGRFSGRQFSNSRSEMNVSTLELGDSALYLCASSLAWQGDEKLFFGSGTQLSVL.

This sequence joins TRBV5-1 and TRBJ2-5; D is possibly TRBD1 (6 bases). V was clipped by 6 bases and J by 2 bases, with 8 bases between them. The length of the CDR3 is 12 residues. CDR1 is SGHRS, CDR2 YFSETQ, per germline. The CDR3 DNA reads as TGCGCCAGCAACAGGGAACAAGAGACCCAGTACTTC. It encodes CASNREQETQYF.

The rearrangement uses TRBV5-1 and TRBJ2-5; D is undetermined. The CDR3 spans 12 residues. Germline assignment: CDR1 SGHRS and CDR2 YFSETQ. Trimming removed 4 bases at V and 2 bases at J, with 6 bases between. This CDR3 reads CASSQEQETQYF. CDR3 nucleotides: TGCGCCAGCAGCCAGGAACAAGAGACCCAGTACTTC.

The CDR3 DNA reads as TGTGCCAGCAGCTTACTCCCAACAGGCGGGGAGCTGTTTTTT. Translation: CASSLLPTGGELFF. V usage is TRBV7-2 and J usage is TRBJ2-2, with D possibly TRBD1 on 5 matching bases. Trimming left V 2 bases short and J 7 bases short, with 11 bases between. Germline CDR1 SGHTA, CDR2 FQGNSA. The CDR3 totals 14 residues.

This clone occurred a few times. V usage is TRBV7-9 and J usage is TRBJ2-7; D remains ambiguous. Germline V CDR1 and CDR2: SEHNR, FQNEAQ (reference sequence). The CDR3 covers 16 residues. Trimming pared 5 bases from V and 5 bases from J, leaving 22 bases between. CDR3 nucleotides: TGTGCCAGCAGCCCCCTTGCGCGCCGAAATCGGGACGAGCAGTACTTC. Protein product: CASSPLARRNRDEQYF.

This clone was seen only a few times. The V call is TRBV28, the J call TRBJ1-5; D gene ambiguous. V dropped 4 bases and J dropped 4 bases, with 11 bases sitting between them. Germline V CDR1 and CDR2: MDHEN, SYDVKM. The CDR3 covers 14 residues. The CDR3 region has the DNA TGTGCCAGCAGTTCTGGTGTCAGGAATCAGCCCCAGCATTTT. Its protein product is CASSSGVRNQPQHF.